The T cell receptor (beta chain) described here comes from a study of T cells in Graves' hyperthyroidism and ophthalmopathy. This clonotype was detected a few times. Germline CDR1 MDHEN, CDR2 SYDVKM. The CDR3 has 17 residues. The V and J ends lost 6 bases and 2 bases, in that order; junction bases with no gene match: 10. TCR beta CDR3 region amplification was performed from RNA transcripts. With the HTBI primer set, the TCR CDR3 went through a first round of RT-PCR. Using its own MiXCR run on the multiplex PCR reads, TCRdb lists one record per CDR3 protein. The sample includes a few hundred thousand distinct CDR3 sequences, around 22% of them seen just once.

Material for sequencing was blood. The V and J genes are TRBV28 and TRBJ2-2; 9 bases align to TRBD2. This clonotype was obtained from a man aged 25 to 45 with Graves' ophthalmopathy. The chain's CDR3 is CASSQAGLATNTGELFF. CDR3 coding DNA: TGTGCCAGCAGCCAGGCAGGACTAGCGACAAACACCGGGGAGCTGTTTTTT.